This record looks at one TCR beta chain sequence and its context. TCRdb's copy holds only in-frame clones and misses some; the assay was immunoSEQ multiplex PCR. The sample shows around 50,000 clones, 85% of them seen only once. This entry belongs to a study of OX40 agonist ivuxolimab in advanced cancers. In germline, CDR1 is LGHNA, CDR2 YSLEER. The V segment lost 4 bases and the J segment 5 bases; nucleotides outside the gene matches: 6. The CDR3 totals 15 residues. The J gene is TRBJ1-2, the V gene TRBV4-3; 11 bases map to TRBD1. The sequence came from an adult with an advanced solid tumor such as melanoma, head and neck, liver or kidney cancer. This sample comprised CD4+ or CD8+ T cells sorted from blood, obtained in a trial of the OX40 agonist ivuxolimab. DNA of the CDR3: TGCGCCAGCAGCCCCGGACAGGGGGCGCGGTATGGCTACACCTTC. Protein: CASSPGQGARYGYTF.